This TCR beta chain was captured in a study of control samples from healthy donors and cancer patients. The method was immunoSEQ multiplex PCR; TCRdb's version includes in-frame clones alone and lacks a portion of them. The sample lists 150,000 or so clones, 90% to 95% occurring once. Per germline, CDR1 SNHLY and CDR2 FYNNEI. There are 16 residues in the CDR3. V lost 6 bases, J lost 3 bases, and 19 bases lay in between. The sample consisted of PBMCs. V is TRBV2 and J is TRBJ2-3, with D tentatively TRBD1 (5 bases). This TCR was sampled from a man aged 55-75 years with colorectal cancer. The CDR3 loop reads CASRPRAGWYTDTQYF. The CDR3 bases are TGTGCCAGCAGGCCCCGGGCAGGGTGGTATACAGATACGCAGTATTTT.